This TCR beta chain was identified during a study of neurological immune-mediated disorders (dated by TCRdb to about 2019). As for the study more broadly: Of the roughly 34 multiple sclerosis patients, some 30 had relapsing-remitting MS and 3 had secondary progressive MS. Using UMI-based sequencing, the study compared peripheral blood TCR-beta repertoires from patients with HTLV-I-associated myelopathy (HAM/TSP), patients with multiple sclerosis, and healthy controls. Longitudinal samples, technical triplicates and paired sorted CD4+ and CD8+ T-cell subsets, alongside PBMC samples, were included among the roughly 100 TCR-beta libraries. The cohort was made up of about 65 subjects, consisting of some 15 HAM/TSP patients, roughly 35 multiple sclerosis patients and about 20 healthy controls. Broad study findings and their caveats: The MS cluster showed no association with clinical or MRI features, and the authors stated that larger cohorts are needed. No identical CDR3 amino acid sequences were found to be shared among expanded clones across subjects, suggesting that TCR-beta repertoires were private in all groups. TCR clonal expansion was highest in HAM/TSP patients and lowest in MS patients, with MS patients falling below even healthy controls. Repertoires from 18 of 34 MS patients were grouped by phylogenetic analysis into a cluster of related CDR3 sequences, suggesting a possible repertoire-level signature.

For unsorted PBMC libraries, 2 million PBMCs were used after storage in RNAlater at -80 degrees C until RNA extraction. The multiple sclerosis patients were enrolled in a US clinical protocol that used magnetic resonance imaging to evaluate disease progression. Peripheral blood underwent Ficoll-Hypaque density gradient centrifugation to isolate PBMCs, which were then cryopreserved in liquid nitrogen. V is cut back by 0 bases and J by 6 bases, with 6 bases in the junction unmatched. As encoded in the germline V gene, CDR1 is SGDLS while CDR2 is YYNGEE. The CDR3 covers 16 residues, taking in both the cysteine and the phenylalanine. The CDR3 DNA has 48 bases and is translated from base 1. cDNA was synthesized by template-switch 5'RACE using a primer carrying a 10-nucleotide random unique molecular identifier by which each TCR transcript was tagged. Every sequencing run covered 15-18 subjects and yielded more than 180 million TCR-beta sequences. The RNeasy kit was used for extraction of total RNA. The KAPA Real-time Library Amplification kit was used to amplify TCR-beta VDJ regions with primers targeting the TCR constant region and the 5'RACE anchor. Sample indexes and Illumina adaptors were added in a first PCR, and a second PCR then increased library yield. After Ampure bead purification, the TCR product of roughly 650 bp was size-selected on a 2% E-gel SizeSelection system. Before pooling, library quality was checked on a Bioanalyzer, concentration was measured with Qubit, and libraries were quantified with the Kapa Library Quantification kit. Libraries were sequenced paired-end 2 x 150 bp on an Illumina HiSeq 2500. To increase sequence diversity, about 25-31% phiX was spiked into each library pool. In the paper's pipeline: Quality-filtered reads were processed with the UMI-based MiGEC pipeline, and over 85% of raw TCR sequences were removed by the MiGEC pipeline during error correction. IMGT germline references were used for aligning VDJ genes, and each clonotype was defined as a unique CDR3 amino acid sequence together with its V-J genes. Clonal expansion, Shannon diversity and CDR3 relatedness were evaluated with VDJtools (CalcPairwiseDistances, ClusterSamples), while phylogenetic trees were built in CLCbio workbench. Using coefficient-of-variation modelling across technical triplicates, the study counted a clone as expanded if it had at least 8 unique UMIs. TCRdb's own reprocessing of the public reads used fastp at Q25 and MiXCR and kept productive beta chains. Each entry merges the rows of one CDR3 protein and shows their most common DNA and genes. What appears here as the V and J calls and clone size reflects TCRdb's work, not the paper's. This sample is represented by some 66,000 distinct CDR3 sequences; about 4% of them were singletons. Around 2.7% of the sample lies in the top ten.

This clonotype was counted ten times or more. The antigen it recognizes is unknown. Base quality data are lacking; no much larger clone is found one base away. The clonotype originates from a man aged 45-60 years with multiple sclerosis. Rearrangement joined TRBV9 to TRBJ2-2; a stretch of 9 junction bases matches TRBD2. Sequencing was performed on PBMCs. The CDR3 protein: CASSVGSSSGAGELFF. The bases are TGTGCCAGCAGCGTAGGTTCGTCTAGCGGGGCCGGGGAGCTGTTTTTT.